The next 29 T cell receptor beta chains were all read from a single sample in a study of regulatory T cells in long-lasting Graves disease (dated by TCRdb to about 2021). Library generation was performed with multiplex PCR. Sequencing took place on an Illumina HiSeq 4000. TCR beta libraries were built with iRepertoire HTBI primers and Arm-PCR amplification of CDR3 regions. The public sequencing data were trimmed at Q25 with fastp and processed into clonotypes with MiXCR by TCRdb, which kept only in-frame beta chains. When rows share a CDR3 protein, they turn into one entry using the most common DNA and genes. Counted in this sample were 520,000 or so distinct CDR3 sequences; around 12% of them appeared once. The ten largest account for roughly 9.3% of the sample. This specimen's time point label, interpreted: newly diagnosed GD, antithyroid drugs for less than 3 months. For both TCR sequencing and RNA sequencing, RNA was extracted from PBMCs using TRIzol.

These sequences were also reported in another study, on T cells in Graves' hyperthyroidism and ophthalmopathy.

The sample here was peripheral blood mononuclear cells (PBMCs), taken at new diagnosis, from a patient treated with antithyroid drugs. These TCRs come from a woman in her 30s with Graves disease. Donor details come from another sample of the same person, matched by shared clones.

This clonotype was detected ten times or more. V usage is TRBV7-2 and J usage is TRBJ2-1; D unresolved. V dropped 4 bases and J dropped 2 bases, with 6 bases sitting between them. CDR3 length: 13 amino acids. Germline V gene sequence: CDR1 SGHTA, CDR2 FQGNSA. The chain's CDR3 is CASSSQTYNEQFF. The DNA of the CDR3 is TGTGCCAGCAGCTCCCAAACCTACAATGAGCAGTTCTTC.

Points on this clonotype: This sequence may be a read error, since a much larger clone differs from it by one base. The rearrangement uses TRBV7-8 and TRBJ2-1, with 10 bases aligning to TRBD2. V was pared by 5 bases and J by 10 bases, with 11 bases of the junction left unmatched. Germline-derived CDR1 and CDR2 are SGHVS and FQNEAQ. There are 15 residues in the CDR3. The CDR3 loop is CASSPWRTSGYEQFF. The CDR3 DNA is TGTGCCAGCAGCCCGTGGAGGACTAGCGGTTACGAGCAGTTCTTC. The variable domain in full, with the rest retrieved from reference TRBV7-8 and TRBJ2-1, is GAGVSQSPRYKVAKRGQDVALRCDPISGHVSLFWYQQALGQGPEFLTYFQNEAQLDKSGLPSDRFFAERPEGSVSTLKIQRTQQEDSAVYLCASSPWRTSGYEQFFGPGTRLTVL.

Comments on this clonotype: This could be a read error, since a much larger clone is one nucleotide away. Without the conserved terminal phenylalanine or tryptophan, this CDR3 likely stems from a read error. The chain employs TRBV2 and TRBJ1-5; a possible D gene is TRBD1 (5 bases). The V gene lost 4 bases and the J gene lost 6 bases, with 7 bases spanning the gap. The germline V gene encodes CDR1 SNHLY and CDR2 FYNNEI. The CDR3 runs to 12 residues. DNA for the CDR3: TGTGCCAGCAGTGGGGGGGGTCAGCCCCAGCATTTA. Protein sequence: CASSGGGQPQHL.

This clonotype has more than one count but fewer than ten. The gene calls are TRBV16 and TRBJ1-2, with D tentatively TRBD1 (5 bases). The V end was cut by 0 bases, the J end by 0 bases, with 17 bases between. This CDR3 has 18 amino acids. Per the germline V gene, CDR1 is KGHSY and CDR2 is FQNENV. CDR3 DNA sequence: TGTGCCAGCAGCCAATCGGGGCGCAGAACCGGAGCTAACTATGGCTACACCTTC. Its translation: CASSQSGRRTGANYGYTF. The full variable domain, with the rest looked up from reference TRBV16 and TRBJ1-2, is GEEVAQTPKHLVRGEGQKAKLYCAPIKGHSYVFWYQQVLKNEFKFLISFQNENVFDETGMPKERFSAKCLPNSPCSLEIQATKLEDSAVYFCASSQSGRRTGANYGYTFGSGTRLTVV.

This chain's CDR3 is CSGGRGAANEQYF. CDR3 coding DNA: TGCAGTGGGGGAAGGGGGGCCGCTAACGAGCAGTACTTC. This chain connects TRBV20-1 to TRBJ2-7, with D possibly being TRBD1 or TRBD2 (6 bases each). Trimming left V 7 bases short and J 5 bases short, with 18 bases between. In germline, CDR1 is DFQATT, CDR2 SNEGSKA (reference sequence). The CDR3 contains 13 residues.

This clonotype was counted ten times or more. Written as DNA, the CDR3 is TGTGCCAGCAGCCGAACAGTGGCGGACGAGCAGTACTTC. Translating it yields CASSRTVADEQYF. This chain joins TRBV13 and TRBJ2-7, with no clear D. V lost 5 bases to trimming and J lost 5 bases, with 13 bases between them. The CDR3 runs 13 residues. Germline V gene sequence: CDR1 PRHDT, CDR2 FYEKMQ (reference sequence).

This clonotype was seen ten or more times. The rearrangement uses TRBV19 and TRBJ1-5; D is undetermined. CDR3 length equals 16 residues. Trimming removed 5 bases from V and 2 bases from J, with 16 bases in between. Germline assignment: CDR1 LNHDA and CDR2 SQIVND (reference sequence). The CDR3 nucleotides read TGTGCCAGTAGTTCGCGGGGTATGATAGGCAATCAGCCCCAGCATTTT. It translates to CASSSRGMIGNQPQHF.

The chain employs TRBV18 and TRBJ2-7; D remains unclear. This CDR3 has 13 amino acids. Germline CDR1 reads KGHSH; CDR2 reads LQKENI. Trimming shortened V by 1 base and J by 3 bases, and 7 bases separated the two germline ends. In nucleotides, the CDR3 is TGTGCCAGCTCACCACATGGCGGCTACGAGCAGTACTTC. The encoded protein is CASSPHGGYEQYF.

In its sample, this clonotype was seen many times. The rearrangement joins TRBV20-1 to TRBJ2-1; D is possibly TRBD1 (5 bases). The CDR3 is 16 amino acids. Germline V gene sequence: CDR1 DFQATT, CDR2 SNEGSKA (reference sequence). The V gene lost 3 bases and the J gene lost 5 bases, with 20 bases spanning the gap. The CDR3 nucleotides read TGCAGTGCTAGGGGGCCCGGGCGGAACTTAAACAATGAGCAGTTCTTC. It specifies CSARGPGRNLNNEQFF.

V gene TRBV20-1 combines with J gene TRBJ2-1; tentative D call: TRBD2 (6 bases). CDR3 size: 13 residues. Germline CDR1 DFQATT, CDR2 SNEGSKA (reference sequence). The ends were cut back, 2 bases at V and 7 bases at J, with 12 bases in the middle. The CDR3, as DNA: TGCAGTGCTAGATTCGGCGGGACTAATGAGCAGTTCTTC. This encodes CSARFGGTNEQFF.

This clonotype appeared many times. The chain recombines TRBV11-1 with TRBJ2-3; D not certain. With 2 bases removed from V and 5 bases from J, the gap between germline ends came to 11 bases. CDR1 and CDR2 from the germline V gene are SGHAT and FQDESV (reference sequence). The CDR3 is made up of 14 amino acids. CDR3 residues: CASSLPRWGDTQYF. Here the CDR3 DNA reads TGTGCCAGCAGCTTACCGAGGTGGGGAGATACGCAGTATTTT.

This clonotype was recorded only once. The chain's CDR3 is CASSQAGTGGPNEKLFF. The CDR3 DNA reads TGCGCCAGCAGCCAGGCCGGGACAGGGGGCCCAAATGAAAAACTGTTTTTT. The chain joins TRBV4-1 to TRBJ1-4, with 12 nucleotides matching TRBD1. This CDR3 has 17 amino acids. Germline-derived CDR1 and CDR2 are MGHRA and YSYEKL. Losses at the gene ends were 3 bases for V and 5 bases for J; bases not matched to a gene: 7.

This clonotype was seen a few times. The gene calls are TRBV18 and TRBJ1-1; D is perhaps TRBD1 (5 bases). The CDR3 length is 18 residues. The germline V gene has CDR1 KGHSH and CDR2 LQKENI. V was pared by 2 bases and J by 4 bases, with 23 bases between. This chain's CDR3 is CASSPVGGAQITSTEAFF. CDR3 in DNA: TGTGCCAGCTCACCAGTTGGAGGGGCCCAAATAACCAGCACTGAAGCTTTCTTT.

This rearrangement joins TRBV6-1 to TRBJ1-1; D is unclear. V lost 7 bases to trimming and J lost 1 base, with 16 bases between them. In germline, CDR1 is MNHNS, CDR2 SASEGT. This CDR3 has 15 residues. The CDR3 sequence: CASILPGSPNTEAFF. CDR3 DNA: TGTGCCAGCATTCTGCCGGGGTCTCCGAACACTGAAGCTTTCTTT.

This clonotype has ten or more counts. The DNA of the CDR3 is TGTGCCTGGAGTGCCGGGCGTACGGGCTGGAACACTGAAGCTTTCTTT. Amino acids: CAWSAGRTGWNTEAFF. This rearrangement joins TRBV30 to TRBJ1-1; D remains ambiguous. Germline V gene sequence: CDR1 GTSNPN, CDR2 SVGIG (reference sequence). V shed 1 base and J shed 1 base, with 16 bases lying between them. CDR3 length: 16 amino acids.

The V call is TRBV6-5, the J call TRBJ2-7, with TRBD2 matching 9 bases. Germline CDR1 MNHEY, CDR2 SVGAGI. V lost 0 bases to trimming and J lost 5 bases; unmatched junction nucleotides: 8. The CDR3 runs 16 residues. CDR3: CASSYSSSGILNEQYF. The CDR3, as DNA: TGTGCCAGCAGTTACTCTTCTAGCGGGATCCTCAACGAGCAGTACTTC.

About this clonotype: This clone may be a read error of a much larger clone one base away. V gene TRBV7-2 combines with J gene TRBJ1-1; 7 bases are shared with TRBD1. CDR1 and CDR2 from the germline V gene are SGHTA and FQGNSA. The CDR3 sequence is 16 residues long. The CDR3 DNA follows: TGTGTCAGCAGCTTTTGGCAGGGGGGGGGGAACACTGAAGCTTTCTTT. This sequence encodes CVSSFWQGGGNTEAFF.

This clonotype was picked up many times. The gene calls are TRBV12-3 or TRBV12-4 and TRBJ1-5, with D tentatively TRBD1 (5 bases). CDR3 size: 17 residues. V was pared by 3 bases and J by 5 bases, with 20 bases between. CDR3 bases: TGTGCCAGCAGTTTTGGCCGTCTGGGGGGACGGGATCAGCCCCAGCATTTT. It specifies CASSFGRLGGRDQPQHF.

This clonotype was picked up many times. The chain joins TRBV7-9 to TRBJ2-1, with TRBD2 as a possible D gene (7 bases). The V and J ends lost 10 bases and 8 bases respectively, with 21 bases between them. CDR3 size: 14 residues. From germline, CDR1 is SEHNR and CDR2 FQNEAQ (reference sequence). The DNA for the CDR3 is TGTGCCACCCCCGGGGGCGGGAGTCCATATGAGCAGTTCTTC. This gives the protein CATPGGGSPYEQFF.

The gene calls are TRBV15 and TRBJ2-1; the D is unclear. The CDR3 sequence is 17 residues long. Germline V gives CDR1 LNHNV, CDR2 YYDKDF (reference sequence). V was shortened by 2 bases and J by 9 bases, with 23 bases between the two germline ends. CDR3 coding DNA: TGTGCCACCAGCAGATCCACCTTATCCCGGTATAATAGTGAGCAGTTCTTC. The encoded protein is CATSRSTLSRYNSEQFF.

This clonotype was seen at least ten times. J is TRBJ1-1 and V is TRBV12-3 or TRBV12-4; D is undetermined. The length of the CDR3 is 16 residues. Trimming left V 5 bases short and J 5 bases short, with 21 bases between. CDR3 residues: CASSPDGRSPWTEAFF. The CDR3 DNA reads TGTGCCAGCAGTCCCGACGGCCGTTCGCCGTGGACTGAAGCTTTCTTT.

This clonotype was seen once. The chain uses TRBV28 and TRBJ2-6, with a possible D match to TRBD1 (6 bases). The V end lost 11 bases, the J end lost 0 bases, and 17 bases lay between the germline ends. Per germline, CDR1 MDHEN and CDR2 SYDVKM. The CDR3 is 16 amino acids. This CDR3 reads CAAGGGAGSGANVLTF. CDR3 bases: TGTGCCGCGGGTGGGGGCGCCGGCTCTGGGGCCAACGTCCTGACTTTC.

This sequence joins TRBV19 and TRBJ2-1; D is uncertain. Germline CDR1 LNHDA, CDR2 SQIVND (reference sequence). Deletions cut 3 bases from V and 2 bases from J, with 14 bases between. CDR3 length equals 16 residues. This chain's CDR3 is CASSITSSEPYNEQFF. The CDR3 DNA sequence: TGTGCCAGTAGTATCACGTCCAGCGAACCCTACAATGAGCAGTTCTTC.

The chain uses TRBV11-2 and TRBJ2-7, with D perhaps matching TRBD1 or TRBD2 (5 bases each). Trimming cost V 5 bases and J 6 bases, with 8 bases left between them. This CDR3 contains 11 residues. Germline lookup yields CDR1 SGHAT and CDR2 FQNNGV. This CDR3 is CASSPRGEQYF. CDR3 DNA: TGTGCCAGCAGCCCGAGGGGCGAGCAGTACTTC.

This clonotype turned up a few times. The chain links TRBV4-3 to TRBJ1-2, with 7 bases fitting TRBD1. Trimming cost V 0 bases and J 7 bases; bases outside gene matches: 8. CDR3 size: 15 residues. Looked up from germline, CDR1 is LGHNA and CDR2 is YSLEER. The CDR3: CASSQDLRGGRGYTF. In nucleotides, the CDR3 is TGCGCCAGCAGCCAAGATCTTCGAGGGGGCCGTGGCTACACCTTC.

This clonotype came up many times. This chain joins TRBV20-1 and TRBJ2-1, with 9 bases matching TRBD2. From germline, CDR1 is DFQATT and CDR2 SNEGSKA (reference sequence). V gave up 6 bases and J gave up 4 bases; unmatched junction bases: 4. CDR3 length: 13 amino acids. CDR3 amino acids: CSAPLAGYNEQFF. CDR3 sequence (DNA): TGCAGTGCCCCTCTAGCGGGGTACAATGAGCAGTTCTTC.

The V call is TRBV29-1, the J call TRBJ2-7; D perhaps matches TRBD2 (5 bases). CDR1 is SQVTM, CDR2 ANQGSEA, per germline. Trimming removed 1 base at V and 5 bases at J, with 21 bases between. The CDR3 contains 16 residues. CDR3 sequence reads: CSVEGLEVTTGDEQYF. CDR3 coding DNA: TGCAGCGTTGAAGGGTTGGAGGTGACCACTGGGGACGAGCAGTACTTC.

The sample holds many counts of this clonotype. The chain has TRBV20-1 and TRBJ2-7; tentatively, D is TRBD2 (5 bases). V gave up 6 bases and J gave up 13 bases, with 13 bases separating them. Germline V gives CDR1 DFQATT, CDR2 SNEGSKA (reference sequence). This CDR3 region has 9 residues. As DNA, the CDR3 is TGCAGTGCGAGGGAAGGCGGATACTTC. Its protein product is CSAREGGYF.

This clonotype was detected many times. The V gene is TRBV27, the J gene TRBJ2-1; TRBD2 aligns across 8 bases. The germline V gene has CDR1 MNHEY and CDR2 SMNVEV (reference sequence). The V gene end was trimmed by 7 bases and the J gene end by 10 bases; junction bases not matched to a gene: 12. This CDR3 is built from 14 residues. The CDR3 sequence: CASTFGGVAGEQFF. The CDR3 DNA follows: TGTGCCAGCACGTTTGGCGGGGTAGCGGGGGAGCAGTTCTTC.